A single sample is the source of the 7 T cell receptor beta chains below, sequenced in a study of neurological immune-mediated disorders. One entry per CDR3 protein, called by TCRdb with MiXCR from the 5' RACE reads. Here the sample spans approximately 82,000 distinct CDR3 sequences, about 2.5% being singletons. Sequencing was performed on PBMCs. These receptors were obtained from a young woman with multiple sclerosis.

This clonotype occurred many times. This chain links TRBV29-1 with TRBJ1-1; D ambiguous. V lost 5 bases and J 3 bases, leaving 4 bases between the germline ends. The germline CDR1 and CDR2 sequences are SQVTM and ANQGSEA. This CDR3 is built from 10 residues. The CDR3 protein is CSVQDTEAFF. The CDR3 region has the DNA TGCAGCGTTCAGGACACTGAAGCTTTCTTT.

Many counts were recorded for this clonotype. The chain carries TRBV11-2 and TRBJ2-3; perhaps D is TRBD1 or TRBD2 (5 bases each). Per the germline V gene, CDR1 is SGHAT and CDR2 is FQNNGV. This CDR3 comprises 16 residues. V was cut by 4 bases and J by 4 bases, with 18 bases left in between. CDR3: CASSWGRINSADTQYF. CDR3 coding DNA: TGTGCCAGCAGCTGGGGACGTATCAATTCGGCAGATACGCAGTATTTT.

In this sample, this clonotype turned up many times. CDR3 region: CASSWGQGASEAFF. DNA for the CDR3: TGTGCCAGCAGCTGGGGACAGGGGGCTTCTGAAGCTTTCTTT. V gene TRBV7-9 combines with J gene TRBJ1-1, with 12 bases identical to TRBD1. CDR1 SEHNR and CDR2 FQNEAQ come from the germline V gene (reference sequence). The J segment lost 6 bases and the V segment lost 4 bases, leaving 3 bases of the junction unmatched. CDR3 length: 14 residues.

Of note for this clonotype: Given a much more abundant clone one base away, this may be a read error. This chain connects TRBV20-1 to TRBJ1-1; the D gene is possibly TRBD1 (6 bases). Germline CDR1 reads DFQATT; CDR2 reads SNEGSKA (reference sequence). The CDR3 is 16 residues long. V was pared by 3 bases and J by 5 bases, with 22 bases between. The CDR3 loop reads CSARAGERGFGTEAFF. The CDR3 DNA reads TGCAGTGCTAGGGCTGGGGAAAGGGGGTTTGGTACTGAAGCTTTCTTT.

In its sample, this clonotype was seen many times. CDR3 sequence: CASSELASAGELFF. The DNA of the CDR3 is TGTGCCAGCAGTGAACTCGCTAGCGCCGGGGAGCTGTTTTTT. The gene calls are TRBV6-1 and TRBJ2-2; perhaps TRBD2 as D (6 bases). The V and J ends lost 2 bases and 6 bases respectively, with 10 bases between them. This CDR3 region has 14 residues. Germline V gene data show CDR1 as MNHNS and CDR2 as SASEGT.

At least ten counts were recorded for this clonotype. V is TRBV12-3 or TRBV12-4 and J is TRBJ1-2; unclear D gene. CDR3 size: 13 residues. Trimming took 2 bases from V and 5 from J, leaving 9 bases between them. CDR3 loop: CASSLSHAYGYTF. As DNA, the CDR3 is TGTGCCAGCAGTTTAAGCCACGCGTATGGCTACACCTTC.

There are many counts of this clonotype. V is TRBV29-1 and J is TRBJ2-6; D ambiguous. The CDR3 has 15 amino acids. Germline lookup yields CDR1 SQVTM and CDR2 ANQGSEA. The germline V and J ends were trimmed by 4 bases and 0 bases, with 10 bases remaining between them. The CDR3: CSVVGEDSGANVLTF. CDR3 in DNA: TGCAGCGTTGTTGGTGAGGACTCTGGGGCCAACGTCCTGACTTTC.